What follows are 18 T cell receptor beta chains derived from one specimen sequenced in a study of T-cell memory formation after mild COVID-19 (dated by TCRdb to about 2021). Libraries were built with 5' RACE. TCRdb shows the sequencer as Illumina NovaSeq 6000. Through fastp at Q25 and MiXCR, TCRdb rebuilt clones from the public reads, retaining in-frame beta chains. Under each unique CDR3 protein, matching rows form one entry showing the most common genes and DNA. The sample profile shows more than 100,000 distinct CDR3 sequences; roughly 6% of them were found once. Of the sample, 2% to 2.5% falls within the top ten clones. The sample taken for sequencing was PBMCs or a T cell subset sorted from them (not recorded which). All receptors come from an adult woman who had mild COVID-19 (a few samples of this study predate the infection). The sample titles of this study are shuffled in the database, so cell type and time point are left out; the donor was told from shared clones.

This clonotype was found a few times. The chain has TRBV11-2 and TRBJ2-2; 9 bases are shared with TRBD1. V gave up 5 bases and J gave up 1 base; unmatched junction bases: 5. CDR1 and CDR2 from the germline V gene are SGHAT and FQNNGV. CDR3 length equals 16 residues. CDR3 nucleotides: TGTGCCAGCAGCCCCCGGACAGGGGTGAACACCGGGGAGCTGTTTTTT. It encodes CASSPRTGVNTGELFF.

This clonotype was seen only a few times. V usage is TRBV20-1 and J usage is TRBJ1-4, with D unresolved. Germline V gives CDR1 DFQATT, CDR2 SNEGSKA (reference sequence). The CDR3 loop spans 13 amino acids. V lost 3 bases and J 7 bases, leaving 12 bases between the germline ends. The DNA for the CDR3 is TGCAGTGCTAGGCGGCAGGAAGGTGAAAAACTGTTTTTT. Translation: CSARRQEGEKLFF.

The table lists this clonotype with many counts. The chain employs TRBV29-1 and TRBJ2-3; D might be TRBD2 (5 bases). The ends were cut back, 7 bases at V and 2 bases at J, with 13 bases in the middle. Looked up from germline, CDR1 is SQVTM and CDR2 is ANQGSEA. The CDR3 has 13 amino acids. The CDR3 bases are TGCAGCGCGGTCCCCGGGGTCACAGATACGCAGTATTTT. It translates to CSAVPGVTDTQYF.

This clonotype was observed a handful of times. V usage is TRBV7-9 and J usage is TRBJ2-2; D is unresolved. The ends were cut back, 6 bases at V and 2 bases at J, with 13 bases in the middle. CDR1 is SEHNR and CDR2 is FQNEAQ in the germline V gene (reference sequence). CDR3 length equals 15 residues. Here the CDR3 reads CASRPGPSNTGELFF. Here the CDR3 DNA reads TGTGCCAGCAGGCCCGGACCATCCAACACCGGGGAGCTGTTTTTT.

This chain links TRBV12-3 or TRBV12-4 with TRBJ1-4, with 7 bases that match TRBD1. V trimming: 6 bases; J trimming: 2 bases; junction bases outside the gene matches: 6. This CDR3 region has 15 residues. The CDR3 region is CASRGQFGTNEKLFF. DNA for the CDR3: TGTGCCAGCAGGGGACAGTTTGGGACTAATGAAAAACTGTTTTTT.

This clonotype was picked up a small number of times. The chain links TRBV5-1 to TRBJ2-7; D gene ambiguous. Trimming stripped 3 bases from V and 7 bases from J, with 17 bases between. CDR3 size: 14 residues. Germline CDR1 is SGHRS and CDR2 is YFSETQ. As DNA, the CDR3 is TGCGCCAGCAGCTCGAGTACAACAGAGAAAGAGCAGTACTTC. Residues: CASSSSTTEKEQYF.

The chain is built from TRBV5-1 and TRBJ1-6; weak D call: TRBD1 (5 bases). Germline CDR1 and CDR2: SGHRS and YFSETQ. The CDR3 runs to 15 residues. Trimming pared 0 bases from V and 8 bases from J, leaving 12 bases between. The CDR3 sequence is CASSLAGTSDSPLHF. The DNA for the CDR3 is TGCGCCAGCAGCTTGGCTGGGACTTCGGATTCACCCCTCCACTTT.

This clonotype was picked up a small number of times. The chain combines TRBV6-2 or TRBV6-3 with TRBJ2-7; tentative D call: TRBD2 (5 bases). Between the trimmed V and J ends, which lost 6 bases and 2 bases, there was a span of 17 bases. CDR3 length: 15 residues. Germline V gene lookup returns CDR1 MNHEY and CDR2 SVGEGT. CDR3 coding DNA: TGTGCCAGCAGCGAGGTGAAGACGGGGACCTACGAGCAGTACTTC. This gives the protein CASSEVKTGTYEQYF.

V is TRBV6-6 and J is TRBJ1-2; 8 positions match TRBD1. Germline loops: CDR1 MNHNY, CDR2 SVGAGI (reference sequence). The ends lost 6 bases at V and 4 bases at J; junction bases unmatched: 4. CDR3 length equals 13 residues. CDR3: CASSQGQAYGYTF. CDR3 bases: TGTGCCAGCAGCCAGGGACAGGCCTATGGCTACACCTTC.

This clonotype was found many times. The rearrangement uses TRBV7-2 and TRBJ2-1, with D tentatively TRBD2 (6 bases). Germline CDR1 reads SGHTA; CDR2 reads FQGNSA. V was shortened by 7 bases and J by 2 bases, with 15 bases between the two germline ends. This CDR3 comprises 15 residues. The CDR3 reads CASTPRSGTYNEQFF. In nucleotides, the CDR3 is TGTGCCAGCACTCCGCGTAGCGGCACCTACAATGAGCAGTTCTTC.

This clonotype was seen at least ten times. The V gene is TRBV20-1, the J gene TRBJ2-1, with 8 bases matching TRBD2. The CDR3 runs to 16 residues. V was clipped by 0 bases and J by 6 bases; unmatched bases: 10. Germline V gene lookup returns CDR1 DFQATT and CDR2 SNEGSKA (reference sequence). The CDR3 loop reads CSARDPSGGPLNEQFF. CDR3 DNA: TGCAGTGCTAGAGATCCCTCGGGAGGGCCTCTCAATGAGCAGTTCTTC.

The chain carries TRBV5-1 and TRBJ1-1; D gene uncertain. The germline gives CDR1 SGHRS, CDR2 YFSETQ. The CDR3 runs 15 residues. V dropped 0 bases and J dropped 5 bases, with 14 bases sitting between them. The CDR3 reads CASSLGNVGLTEAFF. CDR3 DNA sequence: TGCGCCAGCAGCTTGGGAAACGTAGGGTTGACTGAAGCTTTCTTT.

This rearrangement joins TRBV7-2 to TRBJ2-4; D ambiguous. The germline V gene has CDR1 SGHTA and CDR2 FQGNSA. The V end was cut by 5 bases, the J end by 0 bases, with 11 bases between. The CDR3 runs to 15 residues. CDR3 sequence reads: CASSPPFIAKNIQYF. CDR3 in DNA: TGTGCCAGCAGCCCCCCTTTCATAGCCAAAAACATTCAGTACTTC.

The table lists this clonotype with a few counts. This chain connects TRBV7-2 to TRBJ2-7, with TRBD2 matching 7 bases. J was trimmed by 3 bases and V by 3 bases; bases with no gene match: 11. The CDR3 extends over 16 amino acids. Germline values: CDR1 SGHTA, CDR2 FQGNSA. In nucleotides, the CDR3 is TGTGCCAGCAGCTTTCGGGTTGGCGGGAGTGGCTACGAGCAGTACTTC. Translation: CASSFRVGGSGYEQYF.

This clonotype was seen at least ten times. V gene TRBV5-1 combines with J gene TRBJ2-7; TRBD1 matches 10 bases. Trimming at V came to 3 bases and at J to 1 base, leaving 1 base not matched to a gene. This CDR3 region has 14 residues. Germline assignment: CDR1 SGHRS and CDR2 YFSETQ. The CDR3 region has the DNA TGCGCCAGCAGCTGGGGACAGGGGTCCTACGAGCAGTACTTC. It yields the protein CASSWGQGSYEQYF.

This clonotype was recorded a few times. This rearrangement joins TRBV19 to TRBJ1-1, with D maybe TRBD1 (6 bases). V was shortened by 3 bases and J by 1 base, with 12 bases between the two germline ends. The germline CDR1 and CDR2 sequences are LNHDA and SQIVND (reference sequence). The CDR3 is 15 residues long. CDR3 in amino acids: CASSIPWTANTEAFF. The CDR3, as DNA: TGTGCCAGTAGTATCCCTTGGACAGCGAACACTGAAGCTTTCTTT.

The chain combines TRBV20-1 with TRBJ2-1, with a tentative D call TRBD2 (5 bases). CDR1 is DFQATT, CDR2 SNEGSKA, per germline (reference sequence). Trimming removed 5 bases from V and 7 bases from J, with 12 bases in between. The CDR3 totals 12 residues. The CDR3 protein is CSAGSSWNEQFF. The CDR3 region has the DNA TGCAGTGCTGGATCTAGCTGGAATGAGCAGTTCTTC.

The CDR3 DNA sequence: TGTGCCAGCAGCCAAGTACCTGGGGAGCAGTACTTC. Translated, it gives CASSQVPGEQYF. This chain uses TRBV3-1 with TRBJ2-7; the D is unclear. CDR3 size: 12 residues. Between the trimmed V and J ends, which lost 1 base and 7 bases, there was a span of 8 bases. Germline V gives CDR1 LGHDT, CDR2 YNNKEL (reference sequence).